These T cell receptor beta chains were read from a single sample in a study of PD-1 blockade in classical Hodgkin lymphoma. Using immunoSEQ multiplex PCR, the repertoire was profiled, and TCRdb retains in-frame clones only, with some absent. Seen here are over 9,000 clones, about 88% observed once, and the top ten hold more than 30%. The source was peripheral blood mononuclear cells (PBMCs), collected at baseline. The receptors stem from a human donor with classical Hodgkin lymphoma. CDR3s include the opening cysteine and the closing phenylalanine or tryptophan. The D gene is left open where the match is weak. Clone size is given for some rows only: seen once, a few or many times, or a class if the clone is expanded.

j_call clone_size v_call d_call cdr3_nt cdr3_aa
TRBJ2-5 NA TRBV7-2 NA TGTGCCAGCAGCTTGGGAGGAGGAGTGGTCCAGTACTTC CASSLGGGVVQYF
TRBJ1-1 NA TRBV7-8 NA TGTGCCAGCAGCTTCAAAACCGCAGGCAACACTGAAGCTTTCTTT CASSFKTAGNTEAFF
TRBJ2-2 NA TRBV15 NA TGTGCCACCAGCAGAGTAGGGAACACCGGGGAGCTGTTTTTT CATSRVGNTGELFF
TRBJ1-2 NA TRBV6-5 TRBD1 TGTGCCAGCAGTACTGACAGGGCCTATGGCTACACCTTC CASSTDRAYGYTF
TRBJ1-2 NA TRBV1 NA TGCACCAGCAGGTCCCCTGGTGTGCGAAAGACCTATGGCTACACCTTC CTSRSPGVRKTYGYTF
TRBJ1-1 NA TRBV19 NA TGTGCCAGTAGTCTTCGGGGGGGAAGAGAGACTGAAGCTTTCTTT CASSLRGGRETEAFF
TRBJ1-3 NA TRBV5-6 TRBD1 TGTGCCAGCAGCTTGTCCAGGGGGCCTGGAAACACCATATATTTT CASSLSRGPGNTIYF
TRBJ2-7 once TRBV10-2 NA TGCGCCAGCAGTGAGTCGGGGGGACTCCAGTACTTC CASSESGGLQYF
TRBJ2-7 NA TRBV18 NA TGTGCCAGCTCCGCGAGCGGAGACAGTCATCGATTGTGGGACGAGCAGTACTTC CASSASGDSHRLWDEQYF
TRBJ1-3 once TRBV7-2 NA TGTGCCAGCAGCTTAGATCAGCTAAACGGAAACACCATATATTTT CASSLDQLNGNTIYF
TRBJ1-4 NA TRBV9 NA TGTGCCAGCAGCCCCCGGAGGGTCAACAACTTTTTT CASSPRRVNNFF
TRBJ2-7 NA TRBV28 NA TGTGCCAGCGCAACAGGGTTTACAACTTATAACGAGCAGTACTTC CASATGFTTYNEQYF
TRBJ1-2 NA TRBV29-1 TRBD1 TGCACCACTTGGGGGGACAGGGGAGAGGGTGGCTACACCTTC CTTWGDRGEGGYTF
TRBJ2-1 NA TRBV5-1 NA TGCGCCAGCAGCCGCGGGACTTCCTACAATGAGCAGTTCTTC CASSRGTSYNEQFF
TRBJ1-5 NA TRBV1 NA TGCACCAGCAGCCGCCGGGTAGGGGTCGATCAGCCCCAGCATTTT CTSSRRVGVDQPQHF
TRBJ1-5 NA TRBV2 NA TGTGCCAGCAGCGAAAGGGGGGGGGCATGGAGCAATCAGCCCCAGCATTTT CASSERGGAWSNQPQHF
TRBJ1-1 NA TRBV18 NA TGTGCCAGCTCACCAAACGAAGGGGACACTGAAGCTTTCTTT CASSPNEGDTEAFF
TRBJ1-4 NA TRBV15 NA TGTGCCACCAGCAGAGATCCGGGGAGGTCTAATGAAAAACTGTTTTTT CATSRDPGRSNEKLFF
TRBJ1-2 NA TRBV19 TRBD1 TGTGCCAGTAGAGCAGGGGGGCCCTATGGCTACACCTTC CASRAGGPYGYTF
TRBJ1-2 NA TRBV2 NA TGTGCCAGCACCCGAGAGAAATCTGGGGGCTACACCTTC CASTREKSGGYTF
TRBJ1-4 NA TRBV10-3 NA TGTGCCATCAGTGAGGCTGGGGTTAATGAAAAACTGTTTTTT CAISEAGVNEKLFF
TRBJ1-2 NA TRBV18 TRBD1 TGTGCCAGCTCACCTCAGGGGGATGGCTACACCTTC CASSPQGDGYTF
TRBJ2-5 NA TRBV11-1 NA TGTGCCAGCAGCTTAGTAGGGAACCCAAGGGAGACCCAGTACTTC CASSLVGNPRETQYF
TRBJ2-3 NA TRBV2 TRBD1 TGTGCCAGCACCCTCCCCCGGGACAGGGAAGTTAGCACAGATACGCAGTATTTT CASTLPRDREVSTDTQYF
TRBJ1-2 NA TRBV19 NA TGTGCCAGTAGTAGAGGCGCTTCGGGCTACACCTTC CASSRGASGYTF
TRBJ2-7 few TRBV9 NA TGTGCCAGCAGCGTAGGAGGACGTCCGGTAAACGAGCAGTACTTC CASSVGGRPVNEQYF
TRBJ2-7 NA TRBV25-1 TRBD1 TGTGCCAGCAGTCTCCCGGGACAGCCCAAGGAGCAGTACTTC CASSLPGQPKEQYF
TRBJ1-3 NA TRBV11-2 NA TGTGCCAGCAGCTTAGACAGAACAGCCGGGAGCACCATATATTTT CASSLDRTAGSTIYF
TRBJ1-2 NA TRBV4-3 TRBD1 TGCGCCAGCAGCCATCATGGACAGGGCGGGTATGGCTACACCTTC CASSHHGQGGYGYTF
TRBJ2-1 NA TRBV11-2 TRBD2 TGTGCCAGCAGTGGACTAGCGGCGCTGAGCTCCTACAATGAGCAGTTCTTC CASSGLAALSSYNEQFF
TRBJ2-3 once TRBV19 TRBD1 TGTGCCTCAAGAGGACAGGGAACGCAGTATTTT CASRGQGTQYF
TRBJ2-7 NA TRBV7-2 TRBD2 TGTGCCAGCAGCGCGTTAGCGGGAGAGGTGAGCTCCTACGAGCAGTACTTC CASSALAGEVSSYEQYF
TRBJ2-7 NA TRBV7-8 TRBD2 TGTGCCAGCAGCTCTTACCTCCGGACTAGCGGGGACGAGCAGTACTTC CASSSYLRTSGDEQYF
TRBJ2-3 few TRBV5-4 NA TGTGCCAGCAGCTATAGCACAGATACGCAGTATTTT CASSYSTDTQYF
TRBJ1-6 NA TRBV7-9 NA TGTGCCAGCAGCCCCCGGGGGGGCTTTAGTTCACCCCTCCACTTT CASSPRGGFSSPLHF
TRBJ1-2 NA TRBV7-3 NA TGTGCCAGCAGCTTAGCGGGGGGCGCCGGCTATGGCTACACCTTC CASSLAGGAGYGYTF
TRBJ2-7 NA TRBV7-3 TRBD2 TGTGCCAGCAGCTTAGACGGGAGGACTAGCAACGAGCAGTACTTC CASSLDGRTSNEQYF
TRBJ2-2 once TRBV6-6 NA TGTGCCAGCAGTTACGGCAGGAACACCGGGGAGCTGTTTTTT CASSYGRNTGELFF
TRBJ2-3 NA TRBV5-1 NA TGCGCCAGCAGCTTGTACGGGGCTAGCACAGATACGCAGTATTTT CASSLYGASTDTQYF